The 5 T cell receptor beta chains below were found in one sample sequenced in a study of a mutant IDH1 vaccine in newly diagnosed glioma. Clones were sequenced by immunoSEQ multiplex PCR, and TCRdb holds only the in-frame ones, with some missing. There are some 60,000 clones in the sample; around 92% occur only once, and approximately 2.4% lies in the top ten. Time point given: baseline, week 1 (first vaccination visit). Documented treatment: pre-vaccination baseline after standard-of-care therapy. Here the sequenced sample was PBMCs, taken from a glioma patient treated with radiotherapy, temozolomide or both. The receptor source for this set is a man in his fifties or sixties with glioma.

This rearrangement joins TRBV14 to TRBJ2-1, with 11 bases fitting TRBD2. The CDR3 has 15 amino acids. Germline CDR1 reads SGHDN; CDR2 reads FVKESK. Germline trimming cut 4 bases from V and 3 bases from J; bases unmatched to any gene: 2. CDR3 nucleotide sequence: TGTGCCAGCAGCCCTAGCGGGGGGAGCTACAATGAGCAGTTCTTC. Its protein is CASSPSGGSYNEQFF.

The V call is TRBV29-1, the J call TRBJ2-3; TRBD2 agrees at 7 bases. The CDR3 runs to 15 residues. With V trimmed by 5 bases and J by 0 bases, 8 bases remained unmatched. The V gene's germline CDR1 is SQVTM and CDR2 ANQGSEA. CDR3 in amino acids: CSVTLLATSTDTQYF. CDR3 DNA sequence: TGCAGCGTTACCCTACTAGCGACCAGCACAGATACGCAGTATTTT.

The chain employs TRBV5-1 and TRBJ2-5; 11 bases are a match to TRBD2. The ends lost 4 bases at V and 5 bases at J; junction bases unmatched: 7. CDR1 is SGHRS and CDR2 is YFSETQ in the germline V gene. The CDR3 sequence is 15 residues long. CDR3 residues: CASSKTSGIGETQYF. CDR3 bases: TGCGCCAGCAGCAAGACTAGCGGGATAGGGGAGACCCAGTACTTC.

The V and J genes are TRBV6-5 and TRBJ2-7; D is tentatively TRBD1 or TRBD2 (5 bases each). V was clipped by 2 bases and J by 6 bases, with 8 bases between them. This CDR3 region has 12 residues. Germline V gene lookup returns CDR1 MNHEY and CDR2 SVGAGI. Here the CDR3 reads CASSYGGTEQYF. The CDR3 bases are TGTGCCAGCAGTTACGGGGGTACCGAGCAGTACTTC.

Only one count was recorded for this clone. The chain is built from TRBV19 and TRBJ1-4, with D maybe TRBD1 (5 bases). The CDR3 length is 15 residues. The V gene lost 7 bases and the J gene lost 5 bases, with 17 bases spanning the gap. Germline loops: CDR1 LNHDA, CDR2 SQIVND (reference sequence). CDR3 in amino acids: CASTRGVGSNEKLFF. CDR3 bases: TGTGCCAGTACCCGAGGGGTGGGATCCAATGAAAAACTGTTTTTT.